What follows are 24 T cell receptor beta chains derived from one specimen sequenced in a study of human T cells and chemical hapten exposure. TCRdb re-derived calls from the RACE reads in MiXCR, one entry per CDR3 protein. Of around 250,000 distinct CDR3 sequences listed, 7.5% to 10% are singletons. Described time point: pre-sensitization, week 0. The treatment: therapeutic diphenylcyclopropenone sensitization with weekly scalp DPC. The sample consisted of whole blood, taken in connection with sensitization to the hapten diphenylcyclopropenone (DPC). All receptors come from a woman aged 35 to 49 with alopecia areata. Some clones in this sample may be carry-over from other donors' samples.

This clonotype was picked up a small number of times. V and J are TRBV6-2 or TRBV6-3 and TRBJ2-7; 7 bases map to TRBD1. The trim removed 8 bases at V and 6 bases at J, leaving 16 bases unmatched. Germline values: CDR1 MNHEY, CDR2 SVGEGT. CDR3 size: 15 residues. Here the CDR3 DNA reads TGTGCCAGCCCCCCAATTACAGGGGTCAGGGGCGAGCAGTACTTC. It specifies CASPPITGVRGEQYF.

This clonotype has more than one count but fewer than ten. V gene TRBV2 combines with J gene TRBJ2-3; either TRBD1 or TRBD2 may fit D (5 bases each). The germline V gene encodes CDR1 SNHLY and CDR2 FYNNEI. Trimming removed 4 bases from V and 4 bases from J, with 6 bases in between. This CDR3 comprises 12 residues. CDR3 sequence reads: CASSVGADTQYF. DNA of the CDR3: TGTGCCAGCAGTGTGGGGGCAGATACGCAGTATTTT.

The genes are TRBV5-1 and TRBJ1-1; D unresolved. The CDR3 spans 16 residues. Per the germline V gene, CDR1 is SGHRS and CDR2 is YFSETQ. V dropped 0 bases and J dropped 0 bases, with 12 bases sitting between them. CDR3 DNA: TGCGCCAGCAGCTTGGGTGACACCTTGATGAACACTGAAGCTTTCTTT. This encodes CASSLGDTLMNTEAFF.

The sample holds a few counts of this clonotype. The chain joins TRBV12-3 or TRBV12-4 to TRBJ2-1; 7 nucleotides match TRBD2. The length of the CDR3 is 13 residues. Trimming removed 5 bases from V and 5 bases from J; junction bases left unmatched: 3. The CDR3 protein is CASSTSEHNEQFF. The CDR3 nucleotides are TGTGCCAGCAGTACTAGCGAGCACAATGAGCAGTTCTTC.

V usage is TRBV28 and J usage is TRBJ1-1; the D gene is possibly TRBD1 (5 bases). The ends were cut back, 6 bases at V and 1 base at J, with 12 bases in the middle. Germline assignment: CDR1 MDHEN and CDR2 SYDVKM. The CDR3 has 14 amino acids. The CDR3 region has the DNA TGTGCCAGCAGCTCAGGGCTAAGGAACACTGAAGCTTTCTTT. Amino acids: CASSSGLRNTEAFF.

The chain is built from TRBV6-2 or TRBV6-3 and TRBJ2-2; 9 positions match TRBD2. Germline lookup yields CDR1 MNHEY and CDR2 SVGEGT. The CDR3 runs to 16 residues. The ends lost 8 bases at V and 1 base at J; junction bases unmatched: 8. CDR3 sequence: CASLRGGRGNTGELFF. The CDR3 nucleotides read TGTGCCAGCCTACGCGGCGGGAGGGGGAACACCGGGGAGCTGTTTTTT.

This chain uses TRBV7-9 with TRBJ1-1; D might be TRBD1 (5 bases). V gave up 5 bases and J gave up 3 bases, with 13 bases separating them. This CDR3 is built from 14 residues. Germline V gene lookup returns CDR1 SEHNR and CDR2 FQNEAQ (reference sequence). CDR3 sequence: CASSLQGTDTEAFF. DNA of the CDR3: TGTGCCAGCAGCCTGCAGGGTACAGACACTGAAGCTTTCTTT.

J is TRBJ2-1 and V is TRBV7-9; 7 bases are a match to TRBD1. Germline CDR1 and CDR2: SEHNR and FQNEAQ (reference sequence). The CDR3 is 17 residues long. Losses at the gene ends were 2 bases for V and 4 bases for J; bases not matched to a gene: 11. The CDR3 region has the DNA TGTGCCAGCAGCTTACCCTTACAGGGGCCAGGGTACAATGAGCAGTTCTTC. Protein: CASSLPLQGPGYNEQFF.

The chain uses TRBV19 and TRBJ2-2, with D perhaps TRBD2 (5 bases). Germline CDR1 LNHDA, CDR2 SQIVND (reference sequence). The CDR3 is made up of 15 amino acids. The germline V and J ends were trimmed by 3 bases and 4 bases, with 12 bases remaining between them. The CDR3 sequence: CASSIVPRGTGELFF. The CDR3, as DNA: TGTGCCAGTAGTATCGTACCCCGGGGCACCGGGGAGCTGTTTTTT.

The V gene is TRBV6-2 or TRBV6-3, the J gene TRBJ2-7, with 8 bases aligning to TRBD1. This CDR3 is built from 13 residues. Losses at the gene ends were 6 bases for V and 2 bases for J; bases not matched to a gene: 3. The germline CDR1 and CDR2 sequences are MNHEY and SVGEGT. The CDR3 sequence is CASRQGAAYEQYF. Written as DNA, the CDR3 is TGTGCCAGCAGGCAGGGGGCTGCCTACGAGCAGTACTTC.

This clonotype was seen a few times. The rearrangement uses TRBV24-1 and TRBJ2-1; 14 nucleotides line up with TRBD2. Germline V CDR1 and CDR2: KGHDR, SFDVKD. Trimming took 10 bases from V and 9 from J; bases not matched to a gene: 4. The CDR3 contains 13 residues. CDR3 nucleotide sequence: TGTGCCACGGGACTAGCGGGAGTCGGTGAGCAGTTCTTC. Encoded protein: CATGLAGVGEQFF.

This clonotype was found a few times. DNA for the CDR3: TGTGCCAGCAGCGTAAGGGCTGGGTCGGGTGGAACTGAAGCTTTCTTT. It translates to CASSVRAGSGGTEAFF. This chain links TRBV9 with TRBJ1-1; D ambiguous. The ends were cut back, 1 base at V and 5 bases at J, with 18 bases in the middle. The CDR3 totals 16 residues. Germline values: CDR1 SGDLS, CDR2 YYNGEE.

The CDR3 sequence is CAHPSGTFSSYEQYF. The CDR3 coding sequence is TGTGCCCACCCGTCGGGGACGTTTAGCTCCTACGAGCAGTACTTC. The chain is built from TRBV30 and TRBJ2-7, with D perhaps given as TRBD1 or TRBD2 (5 bases each). The CDR3 is 15 residues long. Germline loops: CDR1 GTSNPN, CDR2 SVGIG (reference sequence). Trimming removed 8 bases at V and 0 bases at J, with 20 bases between.

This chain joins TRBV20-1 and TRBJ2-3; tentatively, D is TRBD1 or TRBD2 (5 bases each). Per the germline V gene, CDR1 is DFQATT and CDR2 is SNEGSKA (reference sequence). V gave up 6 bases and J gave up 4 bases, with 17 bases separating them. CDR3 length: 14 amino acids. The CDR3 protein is CSAQGMMGADTQYF. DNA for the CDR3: TGCAGTGCCCAAGGGATGATGGGGGCAGATACGCAGTATTTT.

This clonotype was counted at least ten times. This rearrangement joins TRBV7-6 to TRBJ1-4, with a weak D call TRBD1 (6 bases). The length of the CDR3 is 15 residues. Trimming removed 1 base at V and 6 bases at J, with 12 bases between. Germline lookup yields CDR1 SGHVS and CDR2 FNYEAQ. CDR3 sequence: CASSLVRGADEKLFF. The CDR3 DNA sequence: TGTGCCAGCAGCTTAGTTAGGGGGGCGGATGAAAAACTGTTTTTT.

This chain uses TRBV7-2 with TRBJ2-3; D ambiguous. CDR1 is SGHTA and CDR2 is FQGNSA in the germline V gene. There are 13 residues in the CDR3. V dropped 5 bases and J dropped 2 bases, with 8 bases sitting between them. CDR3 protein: CASSPGYTDTQYF. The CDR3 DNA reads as TGTGCCAGCAGCCCGGGTTACACAGATACGCAGTATTTT.

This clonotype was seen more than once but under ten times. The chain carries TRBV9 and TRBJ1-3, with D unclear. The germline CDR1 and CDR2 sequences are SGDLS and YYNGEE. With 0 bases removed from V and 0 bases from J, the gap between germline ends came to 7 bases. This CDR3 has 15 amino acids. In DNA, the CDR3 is TGTGCCAGCAGCGTAGGAGGGTACTCTGGAAACACCATATATTTT. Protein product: CASSVGGYSGNTIYF.

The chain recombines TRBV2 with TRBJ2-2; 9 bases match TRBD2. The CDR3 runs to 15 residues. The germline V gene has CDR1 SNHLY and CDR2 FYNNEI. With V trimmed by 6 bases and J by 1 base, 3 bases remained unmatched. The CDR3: CASSSSGMNTGELFF. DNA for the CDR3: TGTGCCAGCAGCTCTAGCGGGATGAACACCGGGGAGCTGTTTTTT.

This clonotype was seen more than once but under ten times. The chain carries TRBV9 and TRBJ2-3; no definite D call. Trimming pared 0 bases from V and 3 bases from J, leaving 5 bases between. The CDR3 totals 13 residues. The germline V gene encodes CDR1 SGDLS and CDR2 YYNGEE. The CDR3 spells CASSVAVTDTQYF. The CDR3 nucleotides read TGTGCCAGCAGCGTAGCGGTTACAGATACGCAGTATTTT. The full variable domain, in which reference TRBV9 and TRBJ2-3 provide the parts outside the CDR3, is DSGVTQTPKHLITATGQRVTLRCSPRSGDLSVYWYQQSLDQGLQFLIQYYNGEERAKGNILERFSAQQFPDLHSELNLSSLELGDSALYFCASSVAVTDTQYFGPGTRLTVL.

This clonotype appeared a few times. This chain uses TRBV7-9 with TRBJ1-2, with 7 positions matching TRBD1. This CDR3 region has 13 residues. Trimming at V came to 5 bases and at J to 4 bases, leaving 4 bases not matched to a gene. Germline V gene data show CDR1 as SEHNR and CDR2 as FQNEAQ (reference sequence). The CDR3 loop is CASSGDRLYGYTF. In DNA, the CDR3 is TGTGCCAGCAGCGGGGACAGACTCTATGGCTACACCTTC.

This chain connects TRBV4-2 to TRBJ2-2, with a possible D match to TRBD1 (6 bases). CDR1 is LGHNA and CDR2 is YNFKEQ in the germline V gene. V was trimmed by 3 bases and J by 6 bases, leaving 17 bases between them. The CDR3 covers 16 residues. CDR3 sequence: CASSHPGAPGSGELFF. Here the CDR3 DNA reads TGTGCCAGCAGCCACCCAGGGGCCCCCGGTTCCGGGGAGCTGTTTTTT.

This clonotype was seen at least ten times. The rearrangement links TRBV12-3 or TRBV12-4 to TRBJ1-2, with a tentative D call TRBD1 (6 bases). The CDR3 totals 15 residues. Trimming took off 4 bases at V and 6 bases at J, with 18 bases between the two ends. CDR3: CASSYGLRGADGYTF. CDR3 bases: TGTGCCAGCAGTTATGGGCTCCGGGGGGCGGATGGCTACACCTTC.

The CDR3 spells CASSRDRGRYQETQYF. CDR3 in DNA: TGTGCCAGCAGCCGGGACAGGGGGCGCTACCAAGAGACCCAGTACTTC. The rearrangement uses TRBV7-9 and TRBJ2-5, with 12 bases identical to TRBD1. This CDR3 has 16 residues. CDR1 and CDR2 (germline): SEHNR, FQNEAQ (reference sequence). After removal of 5 bases from V and 0 bases from J, the junction contained 4 bases not matched to a gene.

This chain's CDR3 is CASSYSELAGDSYNEQFF. Written as DNA, the CDR3 is TGTGCCAGCAGTTACTCCGAACTAGCGGGGGACTCCTACAATGAGCAGTTCTTC. This chain links TRBV6-2 or TRBV6-3 with TRBJ2-1; 11 positions match TRBD2. The CDR3 is made up of 18 amino acids. Germline V CDR1 and CDR2: MNHEY, SVGEGT. V was pared by 0 bases and J by 0 bases, with 4 bases of the junction left unmatched.